This TCR beta chain derives from a study of beta chain features in type 1 diabetes. All of the isolated RNA was reverse transcribed, so expressed TCRB transcripts were sequenced. For naive, central memory and regulatory T cell samples, reads averaged about 3.5 million. Libraries were prepared by immunoSEQ multiplex PCR; TCRdb keeps only in-frame clonotypes and omits some of them. This sample has about 140,000 clones; 10% occur once, and the top ten carry 1% to 1.5%. Trimming took 0 bases from V and 7 from J, leaving 12 bases between them. Germline-derived CDR1 and CDR2 are LGHNA and YNFKEQ. The CDR3 is 14 amino acids. Study-wide results and caveats: PCR could preferentially amplify shorter templates, alike in patients and controls. Moderately but significantly shorter TCRB CDR3s were found in Type 1 diabetes patients in all four CD4+ subsets.

Regarding this clone: The antigen is not known.

This clonotype originated in a man between 18 and 29 years old in good health. The sample comprised naive CD4+ T cells from blood. The V and J genes are TRBV4-2 and TRBJ1-2; D gene unclear. The CDR3 is CASSQDRTTGGYTF. The CDR3 nucleotides are TGTGCCAGCAGCCAAGATAGGACTACGGGTGGCTACACCTTC.